This T cell receptor (beta chain) is from a study of blood T cell repertoires in COVID-19. Across the whole study: Specimens from acute and convalescent COVID-19 originated in the United States, Italy and Spain. The cDNA or gDNA used as material had been derived from T cells, B-cell-depleted T cells, or PBMCs.

Germline assignment: CDR1 SGHTA and CDR2 FQGNSA. The ends were cut back, 3 bases at V and 3 bases at J, with 6 bases in the middle. This CDR3 spans 12 amino acids. In the source study's methods: Estimation of nucleated cell counts was performed using reference gene primer amplification. Profiled with immunoSEQ multiplex PCR; TCRdb holds only in-frame clones, not every one. That table supplies the V and J calls and clone size; D and trimming were determined from the DNA. The sample lists 95,000 to 150,000 clones, 85% to 90% seen once, with roughly 27% in the top ten. This chain uses TRBV7-2 with TRBJ2-7; no clear D. This TCR derives from a woman aged 80 or older with acute or convalescent COVID-19. The sample taken for sequencing was peripheral blood. The CDR3 spells CASSFGRYEQYF. The CDR3 coding sequence is TGTGCCAGCAGCTTTGGGCGCTACGAGCAGTACTTC.